One and the same sample provided the 21 T cell receptor beta chains below, sequenced in a study of control samples from healthy donors and cancer patients. This table comes from immunoSEQ multiplex PCR, and its TCRdb copy is limited to in-frame clones, with some not included. The sample shows 110,000 to 150,000 clones, 85% to 95% of them seen only once. The specimen sequenced was blood. Receptors originate from a man aged 40-49 years in good health.

This clone has a single count. This chain connects TRBV4-3 to TRBJ1-5; D is undetermined. V was cut by 0 bases and J by 3 bases, with 9 bases left in between. The CDR3 consists of 15 residues. Germline loops: CDR1 LGHNA, CDR2 YSLEER. The DNA for the CDR3 is TGCGCCAGCAGCCAAGATGGACGGTCCAATCAGCCCCAGCATTTT. It encodes CASSQDGRSNQPQHF.

CDR3 loop: CASSYSKVLAGEQYF. The CDR3 DNA follows: TGTGCCAGCAGTTACTCGAAAGTACTAGCGGGCGAGCAGTACTTC. The chain couples TRBV6-5 to TRBJ2-7; TRBD2 matches at 9 bases. Trimming at V came to 0 bases and at J to 6 bases, leaving 6 bases not matched to a gene. The CDR3 has 15 residues. Germline CDR1 is MNHEY and CDR2 is SVGAGI.

The rearrangement uses TRBV10-2 and TRBJ2-2, with 8 bases aligning to TRBD1. Germline-derived CDR1 and CDR2 are WSHSY and SAAADI. The CDR3 is made up of 15 amino acids. V was clipped by 6 bases and J by 4 bases; unmatched bases: 7. The CDR3 nucleotides are TGCGCCAGCAGGGACAGGGTTGGTAGCACCGGGGAGCTGTTTTTT. It translates to CASRDRVGSTGELFF.

V gene TRBV27 combines with J gene TRBJ2-2; D is possibly TRBD1 (5 bases). The germline V and J ends were trimmed by 2 bases and 4 bases, with 5 bases remaining between them. The CDR3 consists of 13 residues. CDR1 and CDR2 from the germline V gene are MNHEY and SMNVEV (reference sequence). The CDR3 spells CASSLRGTGELFF. CDR3 in DNA: TGTGCCAGCAGTTTAAGGGGCACCGGGGAGCTGTTTTTT.

The chain links TRBV6-2 or TRBV6-3 to TRBJ2-1; TRBD1 matches at 9 bases. The CDR3 is made up of 17 amino acids. V shed 0 bases, J shed 2 bases, and the junction held 5 bases outside the gene matches. Germline V CDR1 and CDR2: MNHEY, SVGEGT. CDR3 in DNA: TGTGCCAGCAGTTACTCGATAAACAGGGGGCCCTACAATGAGCAGTTCTTC. Encoded protein: CASSYSINRGPYNEQFF.

This chain uses TRBV2 with TRBJ1-3; 8 nucleotides agree with TRBD1. The CDR3 loop spans 15 amino acids. The V and J ends lost 1 base and 4 bases, in that order; junction bases with no gene match: 3. Germline CDR1 and CDR2: SNHLY and FYNNEI. The CDR3 region has the DNA TGTGCCAGCAGTGAAGGGACAGGGAGCGGAAACACCATATATTTT. Amino acid sequence: CASSEGTGSGNTIYF.

The chain combines TRBV4-3 with TRBJ1-4, with D hard to call. CDR1 is LGHNA, CDR2 YSLEER, per germline. Trimming removed 0 bases at V and 8 bases at J, with 10 bases between. This CDR3 spans 14 amino acids. The CDR3 nucleotides are TGCGCCAGCAGCCAAGATACGGGAAGGGAAAAACTGTTTTTT. This translates into CASSQDTGREKLFF.

The chain links TRBV24-1 to TRBJ1-6, with D maybe TRBD1 (5 bases). The germline gives CDR1 KGHDR, CDR2 SFDVKD. Trimming pared 4 bases from V and 5 bases from J, leaving 5 bases between. The CDR3 runs to 13 residues. The CDR3 is CATSDRDNSPLHF. The CDR3 nucleotides are TGTGCCACCAGTGACAGGGATAATTCACCCCTCCACTTT.

The V and J genes are TRBV10-1 and TRBJ2-2, with no clear D. V gave up 5 bases and J gave up 4 bases, with 11 bases separating them. The CDR3 contains 14 residues. Germline CDR1 reads WNHNN; CDR2 reads SYGVQD (reference sequence). CDR3: CASSLKPCTGELFF. The CDR3 region has the DNA TGCGCCAGCAGTTTGAAGCCCTGCACCGGGGAGCTGTTTTTT.

This chain uses TRBV11-2 with TRBJ2-7; D is possibly TRBD1 (6 bases). This CDR3 comprises 16 residues. The germline CDR1 and CDR2 sequences are SGHAT and FQNNGV. Trimming removed 0 bases from V and 2 bases from J, with 14 bases in between. This CDR3 reads CASSLDRDRFAYEQYF. The CDR3 region has the DNA TGTGCCAGCAGCTTAGATCGAGACAGGTTCGCCTACGAGCAGTACTTC.

The chain recombines TRBV27 with TRBJ2-7, with TRBD2 identical over 13 bases. The CDR3 runs 17 residues. V was pared by 4 bases and J by 5 bases, with 11 bases of the junction left unmatched. Germline V lookup: CDR1 MNHEY, CDR2 SMNVEV (reference sequence). The CDR3 loop reads CASSSRLAGGPPDEQYF. The CDR3 DNA sequence: TGTGCCAGCAGTTCTCGACTAGCGGGAGGACCACCTGACGAGCAGTACTTC.

V is TRBV20-1 and J is TRBJ2-1; D may be TRBD2 (6 bases). The V gene lost 4 bases and the J gene lost 9 bases, with 10 bases spanning the gap. CDR1 DFQATT and CDR2 SNEGSKA come from the germline V gene (reference sequence). The CDR3 loop spans 11 amino acids. Written as DNA, the CDR3 is TGCAGTGCTACTCCCGGGGGTGAGCAGTTCTTC. As protein: CSATPGGEQFF.

The chain is built from TRBV9 and TRBJ1-1; D unclear. V was cut by 3 bases and J by 1 base, with 10 bases left in between. CDR3 length: 14 amino acids. From germline, CDR1 is SGDLS and CDR2 YYNGEE. CDR3 DNA: TGTGCCAGCAGCGCGCAGACGGGGAACACTGAAGCTTTCTTT. Translation gives CASSAQTGNTEAFF.

The chain combines TRBV4-2 with TRBJ1-2, with TRBD1 matching 8 bases. Germline V gene sequence: CDR1 LGHNA, CDR2 YNFKEQ. V dropped 5 bases and J dropped 6; count of bases not matched to a gene: 14. This CDR3 has 16 amino acids. CDR3 sequence: CASSGEDRGLEHGYTF. DNA of the CDR3: TGTGCCAGCAGCGGAGAAGACAGGGGTTTGGAACATGGCTACACCTTC.

The chain recombines TRBV19 with TRBJ1-1; D gene ambiguous. The CDR3 consists of 11 residues. Trimming removed 7 bases at V and 0 bases at J, with 3 bases between. CDR1 LNHDA and CDR2 SQIVND come from the germline V gene (reference sequence). The CDR3 here is CASTMNTEAFF. Here the CDR3 DNA reads TGTGCCAGTACAATGAACACTGAAGCTTTCTTT.

This clone was picked up one time. The gene calls are TRBV10-3 and TRBJ2-1; either TRBD1 or TRBD2 may supply D (5 bases each). Trimming stripped 0 bases from V and 10 bases from J, with 16 bases between. Germline-derived CDR1 and CDR2 are ENHRY and SYGVKD. This CDR3 contains 15 residues. For the CDR3, the DNA is TGTGCCATCAGTGAGTCGACTTCTCCCGGGGACGAGCAGTTCTTC. Encoded protein: CAISESTSPGDEQFF.

This chain uses TRBV6-5 with TRBJ2-7; D remains ambiguous. V was pared by 3 bases and J by 6 bases, with 6 bases between. The germline V gene encodes CDR1 MNHEY and CDR2 SVGAGI. The CDR3 is 11 amino acids. CDR3 bases: TGTGCCAGCAGTTATACCGGCGAGCAGTACTTC. Amino acid sequence: CASSYTGEQYF.

V is TRBV28 and J is TRBJ1-1; tentatively, D is TRBD1 (6 bases). Germline V CDR1 and CDR2: MDHEN, SYDVKM. Trimming left V 2 bases short and J 2 bases short, with 9 bases between. The CDR3 consists of 14 residues. CDR3 sequence (DNA): TGTGCCAGCAGTTTACTGGACAGTAACACTGAAGCTTTCTTT. This gives the protein CASSLLDSNTEAFF.

DNA of the CDR3: TGTGCCAGCAGCTCTCCTGGACAGGGGGCAAAATCACCCCTCCACTTT. Its protein is CASSSPGQGAKSPLHF. The chain is built from TRBV7-2 and TRBJ1-6, with 11 bases that match TRBD1. J lost 10 bases, V lost 4 bases, and 9 bases had no gene match. This CDR3 region has 16 residues. Germline V lookup: CDR1 SGHTA, CDR2 FQGNSA.

The chain uses TRBV5-1 and TRBJ2-7, with 15 bases matching TRBD2. The CDR3 is 17 amino acids. The germline V gene has CDR1 SGHRS and CDR2 YFSETQ. The junction had 6 bases not matched to a gene; V was cut back by 3 bases and J by 2 bases. The CDR3 is CASSWGTSGRYTYEQYF. CDR3 sequence (DNA): TGCGCCAGCAGCTGGGGGACTAGCGGGAGGTACACCTACGAGCAGTACTTC.

CDR3 loop: CASKTGLQETQYF. Written as DNA, the CDR3 is TGCGCCAGCAAAACAGGGCTACAAGAGACCCAGTACTTC. The chain carries TRBV23-1 and TRBJ2-5; perhaps TRBD1 as D (6 bases). TRBV23-1 is noted as an ORF with a role that remains uncertain. The V gene lost 7 bases and the J gene lost 2 bases, with 11 bases spanning the gap. This CDR3 is 13 amino acids long.